This T cell receptor (beta chain) was sequenced in a study of Ad26.COV2.S vaccination and SARS-CoV-2 variants. For the study at large: Doses of Ad26.COV2.S were injected into muscle once or twice, 56 days apart. The study's findings and limits: Substantial post-vaccination breadth of spike-specific CD8+ and CD4+ T cell responses was reported. Individuals receiving vaccine had higher spike-specific TCR breadth than placebo recipients did.

Some clones are missing from TCRdb's copy, which holds only in-frame ones; the method was immunoSEQ multiplex PCR. The profile shows fewer than 400,000 clones, 70% to 90% of them singletons. Noted treatment: about 20 received Ad26.COV2.S at low or high dose, single or two shots; about five received placebo; per-sample allocation not given. Repertoires come from day 63 after the first vaccine or placebo injection. The shot given was an Ad26 vector that makes Wuhan-strain SARS-CoV-2 spike. In this sample, this clone turned up once. Its antigen remains unidentified. The TCR was taken from a person between 18 and 59 years old who received the Ad26.COV2.S COVID-19 vaccine or a placebo. This sample comprised peripheral blood, obtained in a trial of Ad26.COV2.S vaccine versus placebo.

CDR3 protein: CASSSSGQAGGYTF. The CDR3 DNA sequence: TGTGCCAGCAGCTCTTCCGGACAGGCGGGTGGCTACACCTTC. J is TRBJ1-2 and V is TRBV7-2, with 7 bases that match TRBD1. This CDR3 region has 14 residues. Germline CDR1 reads SGHTA; CDR2 reads FQGNSA. V lost 4 bases and J lost 7; bases outside the gene matches: 9.